This TCR beta chain was sequenced in a study of post-analysis software for immune sequencing data. General study points: Normalized Chao1 diversity in multiple sclerosis patients fell significantly below that of controls. A handful of TRBV segments, including TRBV5-6, TRBV5-1 and TRBV20-1, were more frequent in patients than controls.

Presence of unique molecular identifiers characterized the TCR beta cDNA libraries. From the PCR reads, TCRdb called clonotypes with MiXCR, one entry per CDR3 protein. The sample shows hundreds of thousands of distinct CDR3 sequences, roughly 40% of them seen only once. Between the trimmed V and J ends, which lost 3 bases and 0 bases, there was a span of 9 bases. Germline V gene data show CDR1 as MGHDK and CDR2 as SYGVNS. This CDR3 contains 16 residues. As for this clonotype: Its antigen remains unidentified.

The chain uses TRBV25-1 and TRBJ2-6, with TRBD1 as a possible D gene (5 bases). The specimen sequenced was blood. The receptor comes from a girl aged 10 to 17 with multiple sclerosis. CDR3 sequence: CASSEGLSSGANVLTF. The CDR3, as DNA: TGTGCCAGCAGTGAGGGGCTGAGCTCTGGGGCCAACGTCCTGACTTTC.